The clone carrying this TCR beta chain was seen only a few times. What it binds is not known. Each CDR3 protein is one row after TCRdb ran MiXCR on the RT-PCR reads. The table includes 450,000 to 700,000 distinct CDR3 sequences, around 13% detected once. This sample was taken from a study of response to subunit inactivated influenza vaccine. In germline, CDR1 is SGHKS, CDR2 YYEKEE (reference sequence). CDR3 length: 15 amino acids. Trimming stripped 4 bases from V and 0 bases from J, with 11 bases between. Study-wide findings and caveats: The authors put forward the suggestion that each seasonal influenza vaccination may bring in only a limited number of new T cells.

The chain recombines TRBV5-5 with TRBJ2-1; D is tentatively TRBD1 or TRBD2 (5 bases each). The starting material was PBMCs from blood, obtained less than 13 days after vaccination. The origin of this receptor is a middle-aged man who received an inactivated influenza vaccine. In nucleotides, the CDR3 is TGTGCCAGCAGCGAGGGGTCGAGCTCCTACAATGAGCAGTTCTTC. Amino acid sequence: CASSEGSSSYNEQFF. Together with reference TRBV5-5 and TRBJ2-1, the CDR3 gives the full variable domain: DAGVTQSPTHLIKTRGQQVTLRCSPISGHKSVSWYQQVLGQGPQFIFQYYEKEERGRGNFPDRFSARQFPNYSSELNVNALLLGDSALYLCASSEGSSSYNEQFFGPGTRLTVL.